The TCR beta chain under discussion was sequenced for a study of blood T cell repertoires in COVID-19. Under the authors' procedure: Amplification of reference gene primers was used by the study to estimate nucleated cell counts. Only in-frame clones appear in the TCRdb table, and some are missing; sequencing was by immunoSEQ multiplex PCR. V, J and clone size are those of that table, while D and trimming were read from the DNA. This sample yields some 140,000 clones, of which 65% to 80% are seen a single time; around 13% belongs to the top ten. V dropped 0 bases and J dropped 2 bases, with 7 bases sitting between them. The CDR3 has 14 residues. Per germline, CDR1 LNHNV and CDR2 YYDKDF (reference sequence).

This TCR was sampled from an older man with acute or convalescent COVID-19. Sequenced material: peripheral blood. The rearrangement links TRBV15 to TRBJ1-2; possibly TRBD1 for D (5 bases). In DNA, the CDR3 is TGTGCCACCAGCAGAGAGAGACAGAACTATGGCTACACCTTC. It encodes CATSRERQNYGYTF.